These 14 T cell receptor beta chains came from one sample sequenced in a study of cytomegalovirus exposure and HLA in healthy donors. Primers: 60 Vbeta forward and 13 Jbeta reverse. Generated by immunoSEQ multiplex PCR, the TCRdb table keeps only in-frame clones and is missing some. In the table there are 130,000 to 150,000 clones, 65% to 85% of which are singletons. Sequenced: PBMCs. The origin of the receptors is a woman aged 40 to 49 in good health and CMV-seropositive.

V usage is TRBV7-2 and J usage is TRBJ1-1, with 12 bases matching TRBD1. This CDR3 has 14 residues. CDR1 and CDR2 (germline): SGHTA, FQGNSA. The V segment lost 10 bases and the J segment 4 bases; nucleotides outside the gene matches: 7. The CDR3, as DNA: TGTGCCATGCCGGGACAGGGGGCGTTCACTGAAGCTTTCTTT. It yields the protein CAMPGQGAFTEAFF.

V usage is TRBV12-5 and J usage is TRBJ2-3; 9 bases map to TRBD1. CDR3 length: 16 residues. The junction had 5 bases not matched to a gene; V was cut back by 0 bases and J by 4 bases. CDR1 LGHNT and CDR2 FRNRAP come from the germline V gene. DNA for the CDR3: TGTGCTAGTGGTTTGGTACTTAGGACAGGGGCAGATACGCAGTATTTT. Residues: CASGLVLRTGADTQYF.

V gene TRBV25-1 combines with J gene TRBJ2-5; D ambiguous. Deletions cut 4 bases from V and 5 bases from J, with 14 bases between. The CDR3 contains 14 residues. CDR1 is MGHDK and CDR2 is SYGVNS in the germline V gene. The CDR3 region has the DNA TGTGCCAGCAGTGCCCCTTGGGCTCCCGAGACCCAGTACTTC. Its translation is CASSAPWAPETQYF. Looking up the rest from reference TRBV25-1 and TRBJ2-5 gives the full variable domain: EADIYQTPRYLVIGTGKKITLECSQTMGHDKMYWYQQDPGMELHLIHYSYGVNSTEKGDLSSESTVSRIRTEHFPLTLESARPSHTSQYLCASSAPWAPETQYFGPGTRLLVL.

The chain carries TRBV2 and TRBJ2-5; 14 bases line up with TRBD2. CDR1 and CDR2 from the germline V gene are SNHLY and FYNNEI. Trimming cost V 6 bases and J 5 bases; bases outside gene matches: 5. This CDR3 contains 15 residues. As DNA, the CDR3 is TGTGCCAGCAGGACTAGCGGGGGGGCGGCGGAGACCCAGTACTTC. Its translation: CASRTSGGAAETQYF.

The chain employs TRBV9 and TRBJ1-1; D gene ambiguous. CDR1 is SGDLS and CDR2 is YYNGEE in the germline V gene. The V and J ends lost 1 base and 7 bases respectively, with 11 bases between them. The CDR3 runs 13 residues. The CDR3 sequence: CASSVSVLGEAFF. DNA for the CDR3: TGTGCCAGCAGCGTATCGGTTCTCGGTGAAGCTTTCTTT.

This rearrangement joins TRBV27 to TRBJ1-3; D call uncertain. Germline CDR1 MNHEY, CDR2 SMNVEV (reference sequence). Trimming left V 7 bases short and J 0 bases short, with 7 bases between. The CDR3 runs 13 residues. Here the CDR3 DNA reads TGTGCCAGCACCAAATTCTCTGGAAACACCATATATTTT. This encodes CASTKFSGNTIYF.

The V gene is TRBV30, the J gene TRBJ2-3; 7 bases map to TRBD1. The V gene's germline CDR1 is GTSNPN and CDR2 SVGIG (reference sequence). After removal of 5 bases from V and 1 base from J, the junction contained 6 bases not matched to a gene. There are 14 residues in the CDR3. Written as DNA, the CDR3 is TGTGCCTGGTCGACAGGGCGAGGCACAGATACGCAGTATTTT. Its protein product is CAWSTGRGTDTQYF.

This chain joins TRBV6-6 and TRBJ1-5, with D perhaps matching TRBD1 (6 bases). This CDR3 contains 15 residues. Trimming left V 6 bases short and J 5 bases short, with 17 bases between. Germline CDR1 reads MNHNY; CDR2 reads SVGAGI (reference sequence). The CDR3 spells CASSPPRGRDQPQHF. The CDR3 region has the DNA TGTGCCAGCAGCCCGCCCAGGGGACGGGATCAGCCCCAGCATTTT.

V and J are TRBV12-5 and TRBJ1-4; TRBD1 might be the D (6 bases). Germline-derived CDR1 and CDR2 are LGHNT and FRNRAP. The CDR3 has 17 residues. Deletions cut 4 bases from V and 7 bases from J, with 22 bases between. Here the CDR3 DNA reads TGTGCTAGTGGTTCCCCCCCCTGGACAGATGGGAGTGAAAAACTGTTTTTT. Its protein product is CASGSPPWTDGSEKLFF. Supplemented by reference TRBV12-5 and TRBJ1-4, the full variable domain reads DARVTQTPRHKVTEMGQEVTMRCQPILGHNTVFWYRQTMMQGLELLAYFRNRAPLDDSGMPKDRFSAEMPDATLATLKIQPSEPRDSAVYFCASGSPPWTDGSEKLFFGSGTQLSVL.

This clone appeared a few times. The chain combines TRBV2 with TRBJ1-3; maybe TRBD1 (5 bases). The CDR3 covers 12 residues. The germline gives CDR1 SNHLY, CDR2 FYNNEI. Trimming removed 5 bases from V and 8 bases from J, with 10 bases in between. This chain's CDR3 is CASSSTGDTIYF. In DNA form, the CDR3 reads TGTGCCAGCAGTTCCACGGGGGACACCATATATTTT.

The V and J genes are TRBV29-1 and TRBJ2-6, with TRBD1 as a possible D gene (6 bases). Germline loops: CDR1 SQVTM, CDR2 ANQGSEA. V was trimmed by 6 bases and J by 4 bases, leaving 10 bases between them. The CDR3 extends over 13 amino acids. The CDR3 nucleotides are TGCAGCGTGTCAGGGGAAGGGGCCAACGTCCTGACTTTC. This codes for CSVSGEGANVLTF.

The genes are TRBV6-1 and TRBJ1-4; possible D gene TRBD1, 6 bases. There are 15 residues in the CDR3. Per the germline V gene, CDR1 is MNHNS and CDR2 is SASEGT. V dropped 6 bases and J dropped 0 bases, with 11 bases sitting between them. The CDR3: CASRDYRATNEKLFF. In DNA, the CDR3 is TGTGCCAGCAGGGATTACAGGGCAACTAATGAAAAACTGTTTTTT.

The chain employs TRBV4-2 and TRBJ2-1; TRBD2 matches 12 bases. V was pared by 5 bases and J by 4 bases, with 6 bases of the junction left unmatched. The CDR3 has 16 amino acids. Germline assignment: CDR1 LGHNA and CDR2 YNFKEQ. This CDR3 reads CASSFRLAGDYNEQFF. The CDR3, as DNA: TGTGCCAGCAGCTTCCGACTAGCGGGGGATTACAATGAGCAGTTCTTC.

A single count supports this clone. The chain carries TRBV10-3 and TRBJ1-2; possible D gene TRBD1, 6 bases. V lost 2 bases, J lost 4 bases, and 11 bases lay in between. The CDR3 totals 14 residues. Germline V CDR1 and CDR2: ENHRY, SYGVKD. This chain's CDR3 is CAISEPTGPYGYTF. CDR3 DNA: TGTGCCATCAGTGAGCCGACAGGACCCTATGGCTACACCTTC.